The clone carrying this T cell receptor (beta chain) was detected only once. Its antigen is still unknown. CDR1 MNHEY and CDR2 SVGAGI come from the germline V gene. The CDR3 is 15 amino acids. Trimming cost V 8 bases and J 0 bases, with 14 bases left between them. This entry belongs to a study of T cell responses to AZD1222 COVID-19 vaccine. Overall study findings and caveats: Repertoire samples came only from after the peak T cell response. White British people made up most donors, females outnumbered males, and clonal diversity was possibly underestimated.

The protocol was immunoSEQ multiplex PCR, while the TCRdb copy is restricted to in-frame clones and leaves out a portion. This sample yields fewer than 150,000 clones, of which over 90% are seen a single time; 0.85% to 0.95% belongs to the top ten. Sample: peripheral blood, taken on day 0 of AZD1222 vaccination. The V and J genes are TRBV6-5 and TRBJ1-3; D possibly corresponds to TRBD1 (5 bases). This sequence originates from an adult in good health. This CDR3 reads CASSRGLPSGNTIYF. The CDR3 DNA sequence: TGTGCCAGCTCTCGGGGCCTCCCCTCTGGAAACACCATATATTTT.